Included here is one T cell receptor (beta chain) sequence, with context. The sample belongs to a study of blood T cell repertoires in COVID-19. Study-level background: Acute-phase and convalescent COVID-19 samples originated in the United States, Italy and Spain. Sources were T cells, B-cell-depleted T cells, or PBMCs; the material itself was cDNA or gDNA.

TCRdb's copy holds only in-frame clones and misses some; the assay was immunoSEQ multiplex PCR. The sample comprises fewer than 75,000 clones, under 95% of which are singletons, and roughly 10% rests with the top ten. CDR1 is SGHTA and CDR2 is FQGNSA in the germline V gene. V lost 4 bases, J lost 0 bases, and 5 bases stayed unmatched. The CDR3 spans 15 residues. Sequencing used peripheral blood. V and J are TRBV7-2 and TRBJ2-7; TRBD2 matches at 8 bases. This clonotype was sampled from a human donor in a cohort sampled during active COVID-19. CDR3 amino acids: CASSSSGTSSYEQYF. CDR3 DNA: TGTGCCAGCAGCTCAAGCGGGACTAGCTCCTACGAGCAGTACTTC. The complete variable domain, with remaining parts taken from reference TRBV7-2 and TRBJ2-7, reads GAGVSQSPSNKVTEKGKDVELRCDPISGHTALYWYRQSLGQGLEFLIYFQGNSAPDKSGLPSDRFSAERTGGSVSTLTIQRTQQEDSAVYLCASSSSGTSSYEQYFGPGTRLTVT.